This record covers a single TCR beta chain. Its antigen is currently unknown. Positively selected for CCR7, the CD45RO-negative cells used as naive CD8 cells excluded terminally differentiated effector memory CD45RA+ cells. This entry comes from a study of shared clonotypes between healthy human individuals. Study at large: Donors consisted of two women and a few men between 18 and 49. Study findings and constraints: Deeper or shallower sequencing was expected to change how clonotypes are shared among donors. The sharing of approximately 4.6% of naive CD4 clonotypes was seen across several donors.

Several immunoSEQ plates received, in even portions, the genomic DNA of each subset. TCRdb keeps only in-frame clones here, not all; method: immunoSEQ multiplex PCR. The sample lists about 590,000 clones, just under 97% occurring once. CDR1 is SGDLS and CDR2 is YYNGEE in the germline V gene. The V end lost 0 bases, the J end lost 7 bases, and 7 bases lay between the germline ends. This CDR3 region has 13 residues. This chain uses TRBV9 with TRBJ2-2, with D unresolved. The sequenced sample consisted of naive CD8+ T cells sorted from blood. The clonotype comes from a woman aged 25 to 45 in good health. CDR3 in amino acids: CASSVASGGELFF. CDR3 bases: TGTGCCAGCAGCGTAGCAAGTGGCGGGGAGCTGTTTTTT.